This TCR beta chain is from a study of cytomegalovirus exposure and HLA in healthy donors. With 60 Vbeta and 13 Jbeta primers, the PCR was carried out. Here immunoSEQ multiplex PCR was the method, and the copy in TCRdb shows in-frame clones only, minus some. The sample lists about 160,000 clones, approximately 79% occurring once. Trimming left V 3 bases short and J 4 bases short, with 12 bases between. The CDR3 has 14 residues. The V gene's germline CDR1 is MNHEY and CDR2 SMNVEV (reference sequence). This chain connects TRBV27 to TRBJ2-5; perhaps TRBD1 as D (6 bases). The source is a man in his fifties or sixties in good health and CMV-seronegative. Sequencing used PBMCs. The DNA for the CDR3 is TGTGCCAGCAGTTTCCGACAGGACTCAGAGACCCAGTACTTC. The encoded protein is CASSFRQDSETQYF.